This record concerns one T cell receptor (beta chain) sequence. This sample stems from a study of OX40 agonist ivuxolimab in advanced cancers. Clones were read by immunoSEQ multiplex PCR, and TCRdb kept only the in-frame ones, dropping some. The sample has around 68,000 clones, approximately 90% seen once. The receptor comes from an adult with an advanced solid tumor such as melanoma, head and neck, liver or kidney cancer. Material: CD4+ or CD8+ T cells sorted from blood, obtained in a trial of the OX40 agonist ivuxolimab.

The CDR3 loop is CASSDRATNEKLFF. The CDR3 region has the DNA TGTGCCAGCAGCGACAGGGCAACTAATGAAAAACTGTTTTTT. The chain joins TRBV9 to TRBJ1-4; D is perhaps TRBD1 (6 bases). Germline V lookup: CDR1 SGDLS, CDR2 YYNGEE. There are 14 residues in the CDR3. V was trimmed by 3 bases and J by 0 bases, leaving 6 bases between them.